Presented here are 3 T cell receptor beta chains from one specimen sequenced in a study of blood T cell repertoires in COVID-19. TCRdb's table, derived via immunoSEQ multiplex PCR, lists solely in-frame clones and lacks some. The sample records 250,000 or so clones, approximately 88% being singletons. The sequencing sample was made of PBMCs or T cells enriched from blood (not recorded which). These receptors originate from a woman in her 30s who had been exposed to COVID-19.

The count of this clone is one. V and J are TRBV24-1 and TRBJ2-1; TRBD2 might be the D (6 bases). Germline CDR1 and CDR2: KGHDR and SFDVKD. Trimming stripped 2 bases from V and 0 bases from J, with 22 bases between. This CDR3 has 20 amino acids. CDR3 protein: CATSDYREGGATSSYNEQFF. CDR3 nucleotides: TGTGCCACCAGTGATTACCGAGAGGGCGGGGCCACAAGCTCCTACAATGAGCAGTTCTTC.

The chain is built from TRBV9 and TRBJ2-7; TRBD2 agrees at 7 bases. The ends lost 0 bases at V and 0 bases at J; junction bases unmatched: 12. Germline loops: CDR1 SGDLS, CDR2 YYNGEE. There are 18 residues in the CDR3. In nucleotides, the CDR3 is TGTGCCAGCAGCGTAGAGGCTAGCGGTTACAGGAGCTCCTACGAGCAGTACTTC. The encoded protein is CASSVEASGYRSSYEQYF.

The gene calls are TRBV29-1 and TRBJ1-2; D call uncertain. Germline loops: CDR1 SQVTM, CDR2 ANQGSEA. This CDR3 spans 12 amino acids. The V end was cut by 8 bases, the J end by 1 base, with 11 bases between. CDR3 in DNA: TGCAGCACCGACACCTTTAACTATGGCTACACCTTC. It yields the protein CSTDTFNYGYTF.